The rows below give T cell receptor beta chains drawn from one sample of a study of T cell responses to AZD1222 COVID-19 vaccine. The assay was immunoSEQ multiplex PCR, and TCRdb's table has in-frame clones only and misses some. The data show 160,000 or so clones, approximately 94% seen once. The starting material was peripheral blood, obtained 28 days after the second AZD1222 dose. The source of these receptors is an adult who received the AZD1222 COVID-19 vaccine. The CDR3 runs from the conserved cysteine through the conserved F or W. The order of the fields is J gene, V gene, clone size, D gene, CDR3 protein, CDR3 DNA. D genes are given only for firm matches. Size tells how often a clone was seen (once, few, many) or the class of an expanded clone, and some rows leave it out.

j_call: TRBJ2-7
v_call: TRBV4-1
clone_size: .
d_call: .
cdr3_aa: CASSQDHILLGSYEQYF
cdr3_nt: TGCGCCAGCAGCCAAGATCATATCCTGTTGGGCTCCTACGAGCAGTACTTC

j_call: TRBJ2-1
v_call: TRBV5-5
clone_size: once
d_call: TRBD1
cdr3_aa: CASSLEWTGVEQFF
cdr3_nt: TGTGCCAGCAGCTTGGAGTGGACAGGGGTTGAGCAGTTCTTC

j_call: TRBJ2-2
v_call: TRBV6-2/TRBV6-3
clone_size: .
d_call: TRBD1
cdr3_aa: CASSLGQGEVRELFF
cdr3_nt: TGTGCCAGCAGTTTGGGACAGGGAGAGGTCAGGGAGCTGTTTTTT

j_call: TRBJ1-6
v_call: TRBV7-6
clone_size: once
d_call: .
cdr3_aa: CASSEELSGEESPLHF
cdr3_nt: TGTGCCAGCAGCGAAGAGCTCTCCGGGGAGGAGTCACCCCTCCACTTT

j_call: TRBJ1-1
v_call: TRBV2
clone_size: few
d_call: TRBD1
cdr3_aa: CASSDRGQMNTEAFF
cdr3_nt: TGTGCCAGCAGTGATAGGGGGCAGATGAACACTGAAGCTTTCTTT

j_call: TRBJ2-2
v_call: TRBV19
clone_size: few
d_call: TRBD2
cdr3_aa: CASSPGNSGRVSGELFF
cdr3_nt: TGTGCCAGTAGTCCAGGCAATAGCGGGAGGGTTTCCGGGGAGCTGTTTTTT

j_call: TRBJ1-5
v_call: TRBV7-9
clone_size: .
d_call: .
cdr3_aa: CASSFPNQPQHF
cdr3_nt: TGTGCCAGCAGCTTTCCCAATCAGCCCCAGCATTTT

j_call: TRBJ1-2
v_call: TRBV7-9
clone_size: few
d_call: .
cdr3_aa: CASSYSGDNYGYTF
cdr3_nt: TGTGCCAGCAGCTACTCGGGGGATAACTATGGCTACACCTTC

j_call: TRBJ1-3
v_call: TRBV9
clone_size: .
d_call: .
cdr3_aa: CASSVGVSSGNTIYF
cdr3_nt: TGTGCCAGCAGCGTAGGTGTCTCCTCTGGAAACACCATATATTTT

j_call: TRBJ1-1
v_call: TRBV18
clone_size: .
d_call: TRBD1
cdr3_aa: CASSPREGQGRSTEAFF
cdr3_nt: TGTGCCAGCTCACCAAGAGAAGGACAGGGTCGGAGCACTGAAGCTTTCTTT

j_call: TRBJ1-2
v_call: TRBV9
clone_size: .
d_call: TRBD1
cdr3_aa: CASSTRDSPNYGYTF
cdr3_nt: TGTGCCAGCAGCACCCGGGACAGTCCTAACTATGGCTACACCTTC

j_call: TRBJ1-2
v_call: TRBV25-1
clone_size: .
d_call: .
cdr3_aa: CASSEWGHGYTF
cdr3_nt: TGTGCCAGCAGTGAGTGGGGGCATGGCTACACCTTC

j_call: TRBJ1-5
v_call: TRBV28
clone_size: .
d_call: TRBD1
cdr3_aa: CASSLTGTGVQPQHF
cdr3_nt: TGTGCCAGCAGTTTAACCGGGACAGGGGTCCAGCCCCAGCATTTT

j_call: TRBJ2-7
v_call: TRBV27
clone_size: .
d_call: .
cdr3_aa: CASSFGWGQRDEQYF
cdr3_nt: TGTGCCAGCAGTTTTGGTTGGGGACAGCGGGATGAGCAGTACTTC

j_call: TRBJ2-1
v_call: TRBV29-1
clone_size: .
d_call: .
cdr3_aa: CSVESSRGQFF
cdr3_nt: TGCAGCGTTGAATCGAGCCGGGGACAGTTCTTC

j_call: TRBJ1-2
v_call: TRBV5-1
clone_size: .
d_call: .
cdr3_aa: CASSFKGSSSSYGYTF
cdr3_nt: TGCGCCAGCAGCTTCAAAGGTAGTAGCAGTTCCTATGGCTACACCTTC

j_call: TRBJ2-2
v_call: TRBV14
clone_size: .
d_call: .
cdr3_aa: CASSARVLYDTGELFF
cdr3_nt: TGTGCCAGCAGCGCTCGGGTACTCTACGACACCGGGGAGCTGTTTTTT

j_call: TRBJ2-3
v_call: TRBV7-9
clone_size: .
d_call: TRBD1
cdr3_aa: CASSLIGRRGKDTQYF
cdr3_nt: TGTGCCAGCAGCTTAATAGGGCGCAGGGGGAAGGATACGCAGTATTTT

j_call: TRBJ2-7
v_call: TRBV6-5
clone_size: .
d_call: .
cdr3_aa: CASSYSLASTYEQYF
cdr3_nt: TGTGCCAGCAGTTACTCCCTAGCGTCTACCTACGAGCAGTACTTC

j_call: TRBJ2-5
v_call: TRBV4-1
clone_size: .
d_call: TRBD1
cdr3_aa: CASSQGDRGRETQYF
cdr3_nt: TGCGCCAGCAGCCAGGGGGACAGGGGGCGAGAGACCCAGTACTTC

j_call: TRBJ1-1
v_call: TRBV7-9
clone_size: .
d_call: TRBD1
cdr3_aa: CASSPRQGNTEAFF
cdr3_nt: TGTGCCAGCAGCCCGAGACAGGGGAACACTGAAGCTTTCTTT

j_call: TRBJ2-7
v_call: TRBV7-8
clone_size: .
d_call: .
cdr3_aa: CASSLGSTGDLFPYEQYF
cdr3_nt: TGTGCCAGCAGCTTAGGCTCGACGGGCGACCTATTTCCCTACGAGCAGTACTTC

j_call: TRBJ2-7
v_call: TRBV7-9
clone_size: .
d_call: .
cdr3_aa: CASSLMDGPYEQYF
cdr3_nt: TGTGCCAGCAGCCTCATGGACGGACCCTACGAGCAGTACTTC

j_call: TRBJ2-1
v_call: TRBV3-1/TRBV3-2
clone_size: .
d_call: .
cdr3_aa: CASSQGQGSVEQFF
cdr3_nt: TGTGCCAGCAGCCAAGGGCAGGGGAGCGTTGAGCAGTTCTTC

j_call: TRBJ2-3
v_call: TRBV19
clone_size: .
d_call: .
cdr3_aa: CASSPRLVGADTQYF
cdr3_nt: TGTGCCAGTAGTCCGAGACTTGTTGGGGCTGACACGCAGTATTTT

j_call: TRBJ2-2
v_call: TRBV14
clone_size: .
d_call: TRBD1
cdr3_aa: CASSQRQGATGELFF
cdr3_nt: TGTGCCAGCAGCCAAAGACAGGGCGCCACCGGGGAGCTGTTTTTT

j_call: TRBJ1-4
v_call: TRBV15
clone_size: once
d_call: .
cdr3_aa: CATSRDRQNNEKLFF
cdr3_nt: TGTGCCACCAGCAGAGATAGACAAAATAATGAAAAACTGTTTTTT

j_call: TRBJ2-1
v_call: TRBV10-3
clone_size: .
d_call: .
cdr3_aa: CVITRRHGWDEQFF
cdr3_nt: TGTGTCATCACTCGCAGACATGGTTGGGATGAGCAGTTCTTC

j_call: TRBJ1-2
v_call: TRBV6-2/TRBV6-3
clone_size: .
d_call: TRBD1
cdr3_aa: CASSYARTGGGYTF
cdr3_nt: TGTGCCAGCAGTTACGCCCGGACAGGGGGCGGCTACACCTTC

j_call: TRBJ2-7
v_call: TRBV7-2
clone_size: .
d_call: .
cdr3_aa: CASSFGLGPYEQYF
cdr3_nt: TGTGCCAGCAGCTTTGGGTTGGGTCCCTACGAGCAGTACTTC

j_call: TRBJ2-4
v_call: TRBV7-8
clone_size: .
d_call: TRBD2
cdr3_aa: CASSLSSGVAKNIQYF
cdr3_nt: TGTGCCAGCAGCTTAAGTAGCGGGGTTGCCAAAAACATTCAGTACTTC

j_call: TRBJ2-5
v_call: TRBV9
clone_size: .
d_call: .
cdr3_aa: CASSVAPNRQETQYF
cdr3_nt: TGTGCCAGCAGCGTAGCCCCTAATCGGCAAGAGACCCAGTACTTC

j_call: TRBJ1-5
v_call: TRBV6-5
clone_size: once
d_call: TRBD1
cdr3_aa: CASRRGQDPNQPQHF
cdr3_nt: TGTGCCAGCAGACGCGGACAGGATCCCAATCAGCCCCAGCATTTT